The source of this TCR beta chain is a study of cytomegalovirus exposure and HLA in healthy donors. The PCR used 60 Vbeta and 13 Jbeta primers. Profiled with immunoSEQ multiplex PCR; TCRdb holds only in-frame clones, not every one. The profile shows more than 80,000 clones, roughly 63% of them singletons. Germline assignment: CDR1 SGHVS and CDR2 FNYEAQ. The CDR3 runs 12 residues. The V end was cut by 3 bases, the J end by 4 bases, with 4 bases between. Sequencing input: PBMCs. The sequence was obtained from a man between 45 and 60 years old in good health and CMV-seronegative. V usage is TRBV7-6 and J usage is TRBJ1-3; D not resolved. CDR3 region: CASSFLGNTIYF. The CDR3, as DNA: TGTGCCAGCAGCTTCCTCGGAAACACCATATATTTT.